What follows are 23 T cell receptor beta chains derived from one specimen sequenced in a study of blood T cell repertoires in COVID-19. Repertoires were generated with immunoSEQ multiplex PCR, while TCRdb's copy carries only in-frame clones and drops some. The sample has approximately 71,000 clones; around 80% are singletons. Sequenced sample: peripheral blood. The receptors originated from a man aged 55 to 69 with active or convalescent COVID-19.

This clone has a handful of counts. The chain combines TRBV6-5 with TRBJ2-7, with a tentative D call TRBD1 (5 bases). V dropped 6 bases and J dropped 2 bases, with 5 bases sitting between them. This CDR3 has 11 amino acids. The V gene's germline CDR1 is MNHEY and CDR2 SVGAGI. This CDR3 is CASRTAYEQYF. The CDR3 DNA reads TGTGCCAGCAGGACAGCCTACGAGCAGTACTTC.

The chain has TRBV7-2 and TRBJ2-3, with D possibly matching TRBD2 (7 bases). The CDR3 extends over 15 amino acids. Trimming left V 5 bases short and J 5 bases short, with 17 bases between. In germline, CDR1 is SGHTA, CDR2 FQGNSA. The CDR3 reads CASSSTGTGGDTQYF. CDR3 nucleotide sequence: TGTGCCAGCAGCAGTACAGGGACGGGAGGAGATACGCAGTATTTT.

The CDR3, as DNA: TGTGCCAGCAGCTCGACAGGGTGGATAAATGAGCAGTTCTTC. Protein: CASSSTGWINEQFF. The chain has TRBV11-2 and TRBJ2-1, with 7 bases that match TRBD1. This CDR3 comprises 14 residues. V lost 4 bases, J lost 7 bases, and 7 bases stayed unmatched. CDR1 SGHAT and CDR2 FQNNGV come from the germline V gene.

CDR3 sequence: CASSEETSGGRDTQYF. CDR3 DNA sequence: TGTGCCAGCAGTGAGGAGACTAGCGGGGGGCGGGATACGCAGTATTTT. This chain connects TRBV2 to TRBJ2-3; TRBD2 matches at 13 bases. The J segment lost 6 bases and the V segment lost 3 bases, leaving 6 bases of the junction unmatched. CDR1 and CDR2 from the germline V gene are SNHLY and FYNNEI. The CDR3 is 16 amino acids.

V usage is TRBV6-1 and J usage is TRBJ2-1; 9 bases line up with TRBD2. From germline, CDR1 is MNHNS and CDR2 SASEGT. The CDR3 sequence is 14 residues long. The V gene end was trimmed by 3 bases and the J gene end by 15 bases; junction bases not matched to a gene: 12. This CDR3 reads CASSEQAGGRPPFF. The CDR3 DNA sequence: TGTGCCAGCAGTGAGCAAGCGGGGGGCCGTCCTCCGTTCTTC.

The chain links TRBV5-1 to TRBJ2-2, with TRBD2 matching over 9 bases. Losses at the gene ends were 5 bases for V and 1 base for J; bases not matched to a gene: 3. This CDR3 spans 15 amino acids. The germline gives CDR1 SGHRS, CDR2 YFSETQ. The CDR3 loop reads CASRRSGGNTGELFF. In DNA, the CDR3 is TGCGCCAGCAGGCGTAGCGGGGGGAACACCGGGGAGCTGTTTTTT.

The J gene is TRBJ1-2, the V gene TRBV28; possibly TRBD1 for D (5 bases). The CDR3 totals 14 residues. Trimming removed 7 bases at V and 2 bases at J, with 14 bases between. The germline CDR1 and CDR2 sequences are MDHEN and SYDVKM. The CDR3 coding sequence is TGTGCCAGCACGCGGGGGGGGTGGAACTATGGCTACACCTTC. As protein: CASTRGGWNYGYTF.

This chain joins TRBV1 and TRBJ2-7; the table's D call of TRBD2 was not tested on the DNA. TRBV1 is recorded as a pseudogene. The CDR3 is 14 residues long. CDR3 region: CTSSQDYGGYEQYF. The DNA of the CDR3 is TGCACCAGCAGCCAAGACTACGGGGGTTACGAGCAGTACTTC.

The chain employs TRBV28 and TRBJ2-7; TRBD1 might be the D (6 bases). The CDR3 runs to 13 residues. Per the germline V gene, CDR1 is MDHEN and CDR2 is SYDVKM. V dropped 2 bases and J dropped 6 bases, with 11 bases sitting between them. In DNA form, the CDR3 reads TGTGCCAGCAGTTTAGGACAGAACGCCGAGCAGTACTTC. This translates into CASSLGQNAEQYF.

This clone appeared a few times. V and J are TRBV11-2 and TRBJ2-3; D perhaps matches TRBD2 (5 bases). CDR1 is SGHAT, CDR2 FQNNGV, per germline. The CDR3 consists of 15 residues. V lost 1 base and J lost 3, with 11 bases in between. CDR3 nucleotide sequence: TGTGCCAGCAGCTTAGGTTCCGGGGAAACAGATACGCAGTATTTT. It encodes CASSLGSGETDTQYF.

This clone was detected only a few times. The gene calls are TRBV9 and TRBJ2-7; D is uncertain. This CDR3 has 12 residues. The germline CDR1 and CDR2 sequences are SGDLS and YYNGEE. With 3 bases removed from V and 3 bases from J, the gap between germline ends came to 7 bases. The CDR3 nucleotides are TGTGCCAGCAGCGCAGACAACTACGAGCAGTACTTC. As protein: CASSADNYEQYF.

The J gene is TRBJ2-7, the V gene TRBV2; TRBD1 agrees at 9 bases. The CDR3 has 15 residues. V lost 3 bases and J lost 0; bases outside the gene matches: 3. The germline gives CDR1 SNHLY, CDR2 FYNNEI. CDR3 sequence (DNA): TGTGCCAGCAGTGATTGGACAGGGGACTCCTACGAGCAGTACTTC. Translated, it gives CASSDWTGDSYEQYF.

The chain has TRBV28 and TRBJ2-2, with 8 bases matching TRBD1. The CDR3 loop spans 17 amino acids. Germline CDR1 is MDHEN and CDR2 is SYDVKM. After removal of 6 bases from V and 1 base from J, the junction contained 10 bases not matched to a gene. CDR3 nucleotides: TGTGCCAGCAGCCGCCTCCTGGGACAGGAGAACACCGGGGAGCTGTTTTTT. As protein: CASSRLLGQENTGELFF.

This clone appeared a few times. This chain joins TRBV6-5 and TRBJ2-7; the D gene is possibly TRBD1 (6 bases). This CDR3 spans 12 amino acids. V lost 10 bases and J lost 2, with 12 bases in between. Germline CDR1 reads MNHEY; CDR2 reads SVGAGI. The CDR3 here is CAIQDSTYEQYF. The CDR3 DNA follows: TGTGCCATCCAGGACAGCACCTACGAGCAGTACTTC.

J is TRBJ1-1 and V is TRBV23-1, with D possibly matching TRBD1 (5 bases). TRBV23-1 counts as an open reading frame of uncertain function. CDR3 size: 17 residues. Trimming shortened V by 6 bases and J by 1 base, and 21 bases separated the two germline ends. As DNA, the CDR3 is TGCGCCAGCAGGATCCGAGACAGTCCCGGTGCGAACACTGAAGCTTTCTTT. Residues: CASRIRDSPGANTEAFF.

This clone was seen a single time. V is TRBV28 and J is TRBJ2-3; 7 bases line up with TRBD2. V shed 6 bases, J shed 4 bases, and the junction held 4 bases outside the gene matches. Germline CDR1 is MDHEN and CDR2 is SYDVKM. The CDR3 has 13 residues. CDR3 amino acids: CASRERGADTQYF. For the CDR3, the DNA is TGTGCCAGCAGAGAGCGGGGCGCAGATACGCAGTATTTT.

This clone was picked up a small number of times. This chain uses TRBV5-1 with TRBJ1-1; a possible D gene is TRBD1 (5 bases). The V and J ends lost 3 bases and 4 bases respectively, with 16 bases between them. Germline V gene data show CDR1 as SGHRS and CDR2 as YFSETQ. CDR3 size: 15 residues. The CDR3 loop reads CASSSRWGDGTEAFF. CDR3 nucleotide sequence: TGCGCCAGCAGCTCCAGGTGGGGGGACGGCACTGAAGCTTTCTTT.

This chain uses TRBV7-2 with TRBJ1-5; 7 nucleotides match TRBD1. CDR3 length: 14 amino acids. The trim removed 5 bases at V and 2 bases at J, leaving 3 bases unmatched. The germline CDR1 and CDR2 sequences are SGHTA and FQGNSA. The CDR3 DNA sequence: TGTGCCAGCAGCCAGGGGGGACGCAATCAGCCCCAGCATTTT. Protein product: CASSQGGRNQPQHF.

The chain employs TRBV7-6 and TRBJ1-6; 8 bases agree with TRBD1. With 5 bases clipped from V and 8 bases from J, the junction kept 14 bases outside the gene matches. The CDR3 contains 17 residues. CDR1 and CDR2 from the germline V gene are SGHVS and FNYEAQ. CDR3 coding DNA: TGTGCCAGCAGCGTCACGACGACCGGGACAGGAGATTCACCCCTCCACTTT. Amino acid sequence: CASSVTTTGTGDSPLHF.

V gene TRBV7-2 combines with J gene TRBJ2-5; 8 nucleotides agree with TRBD1. V shed 4 bases, J shed 4 bases, and the junction held 8 bases outside the gene matches. Per germline, CDR1 SGHTA and CDR2 FQGNSA. There are 15 residues in the CDR3. The CDR3 sequence: CASSSPGQVLETQYF. The CDR3 nucleotides are TGTGCCAGCAGCTCGCCGGGACAGGTCTTAGAGACCCAGTACTTC.

This chain joins TRBV19 and TRBJ1-1, with no clear D. This CDR3 spans 12 amino acids. The germline CDR1 and CDR2 sequences are LNHDA and SQIVND (reference sequence). V gave up 8 bases and J gave up 3 bases, with 10 bases separating them. The CDR3 DNA reads as TGTGCCAGTTTCCATGCGGACACTGAAGCTTTCTTT. Translation: CASFHADTEAFF. The entire variable domain, with the rest obtained from reference TRBV19 and TRBJ1-1, is as follows: DGGITQSPKYLFRKEGQNVTLSCEQNLNHDAMYWYRQDPGQGLRLIYYSQIVNDFQKGDIAEGYSVSREKKESFPLTVTSAQKNPTAFYLCASFHADTEAFFGQGTRLTVV.

The gene calls are TRBV18 and TRBJ2-7; 10 nucleotides line up with TRBD1. Germline values: CDR1 KGHSH, CDR2 LQKENI. CDR3 length: 14 amino acids. V gave up 4 bases and J gave up 4 bases; unmatched junction bases: 4. The CDR3: CASSLGQGNYEQYF. The DNA of the CDR3 is TGTGCCAGCTCACTGGGACAGGGGAATTACGAGCAGTACTTC.

The V gene is TRBV9, the J gene TRBJ2-7; tentative D call: TRBD2 (5 bases). CDR1 SGDLS and CDR2 YYNGEE come from the germline V gene. The V and J ends lost 2 bases and 0 bases respectively, with 9 bases between them. The CDR3 sequence is 14 residues long. CDR3 protein: CASSVRADSYEQYF. CDR3 DNA sequence: TGTGCCAGCAGCGTGAGGGCTGACTCCTACGAGCAGTACTTC.